The 16 T cell receptor beta chains below were found in one sample sequenced in a study of blood T cell repertoires in COVID-19. The data were produced by immunoSEQ multiplex PCR, yet TCRdb's version contains in-frame clones alone and is incomplete. This table holds over 350,000 clones, approximately 90% found once. Sequenced sample: PBMCs or T cells enriched from blood (not recorded which). These receptors were collected from a woman in her thirties with acute COVID-19.

The chain is built from TRBV14 and TRBJ1-4, with 7 positions matching TRBD1. Looked up from germline, CDR1 is SGHDN and CDR2 is FVKESK. This CDR3 spans 16 amino acids. With V trimmed by 1 base and J by 5 bases, 7 bases remained unmatched. The CDR3 loop reads CASSQVGGTENEKLFF. CDR3 DNA: TGTGCCAGCAGCCAAGTCGGAGGGACAGAGAATGAAAAACTGTTTTTT.

This clone was found many times. This sample includes further DNA sequences coding for the same CDR3. V gene TRBV11-2 combines with J gene TRBJ1-5; D is unresolved. V lost 5 bases, J lost 0 bases, and 8 bases lay in between. The CDR3 extends over 14 amino acids. CDR1 and CDR2 from the germline V gene are SGHAT and FQNNGV. The CDR3 is CASSLSDSNQPQHF. The CDR3 DNA is TGTGCCAGCAGCCTAAGTGATAGCAATCAGCCCCAGCATTTT. Together with reference TRBV11-2 and TRBJ1-5, the CDR3 gives the full variable domain: EAGVAQSPRYKIIEKRQSVAFWCNPISGHATLYWYQQILGQGPKLLIQFQNNGVVDDSQLPKDRFSAERLKGVDSTLKIQPAKLEDSAVYLCASSLSDSNQPQHFGDGTRLSIL.

V usage is TRBV19 and J usage is TRBJ1-6; the match to TRBD1 covers 7 bases. Germline CDR1 LNHDA, CDR2 SQIVND (reference sequence). Trimming at V came to 4 bases and at J to 7 bases, leaving 10 bases not matched to a gene. This CDR3 has 16 amino acids. The DNA of the CDR3 is TGTGCCAGTAGTAGTACAGGGGAGAAGAGGAATTCACCCCTCCACTTT. Translation: CASSSTGEKRNSPLHF.

The chain is built from TRBV29-1 and TRBJ2-3; TRBD1 agrees at 9 bases. Germline V CDR1 and CDR2: SQVTM, ANQGSEA. CDR3 size: 15 residues. The J segment lost 6 bases and the V segment lost 7 bases, leaving 14 bases of the junction unmatched. The CDR3 DNA is TGCAGCGGAAGAGCCGGGACAGGGACATGGGATACGCAGTATTTT. It yields the protein CSGRAGTGTWDTQYF.

Only a few counts were recorded for this clone. The genes are TRBV6-4 and TRBJ2-1, with D perhaps matching TRBD2 (6 bases). V shed 2 bases and J shed 5 bases, with 13 bases lying between them. The CDR3 runs 15 residues. Germline CDR1 reads MRHNA; CDR2 reads SNTAGT. The CDR3 loop reads CASSDEAGSDNEQFF. The CDR3 region has the DNA TGTGCCAGCAGTGACGAGGCGGGGAGCGACAATGAGCAGTTCTTC.

The genes are TRBV12-3 or TRBV12-4 and TRBJ2-7, with a possible D match to TRBD1 (5 bases). The V gene lost 5 bases and the J gene lost 6 bases, with 11 bases spanning the gap. This CDR3 comprises 12 residues. The CDR3 DNA is TGTGCCAGCAGTCAGGGAAATGGCGAGCAGTACTTC. It specifies CASSQGNGEQYF.

V is TRBV29-1 and J is TRBJ1-2; 8 bases agree with TRBD1. CDR1 and CDR2 (germline): SQVTM, ANQGSEA. With V trimmed by 4 bases and J by 1 base, 11 bases remained unmatched. The CDR3 length is 16 residues. CDR3 nucleotides: TGCAGCGTTGGGGGGCCAGGGGGCGCCGGTAACTATGGCTACACCTTC. It specifies CSVGGPGGAGNYGYTF. The complete variable domain, with remaining parts taken from reference TRBV29-1 and TRBJ1-2, reads SAVISQKPSRDICQRGTSLTIQCQVDSQVTMMFWYRQQPGQSLTLIATANQGSEATYESGFVIDKFPISRPNLTFSTLTVSNMSPEDSSIYLCSVGGPGGAGNYGYTFGSGTRLTVV.

There are a few counts of this clone. The chain employs TRBV19 and TRBJ1-5; weak D call: TRBD1 (5 bases). The V gene's germline CDR1 is LNHDA and CDR2 SQIVND (reference sequence). V lost 6 bases to trimming and J lost 2 bases, with 17 bases between them. CDR3 length equals 16 residues. The CDR3: CASRHSGGRGNQPQHF. The DNA for the CDR3 is TGTGCCAGTAGACACTCGGGCGGCAGGGGCAATCAGCCCCAGCATTTT.

The chain links TRBV5-1 to TRBJ2-7; D is perhaps TRBD1 (6 bases). V gave up 5 bases and J gave up 3 bases, with 15 bases separating them. This CDR3 has 14 residues. The germline V gene has CDR1 SGHRS and CDR2 YFSETQ. The CDR3: CASSQGQTYYEQYF. CDR3 bases: TGCGCCAGCAGTCAAGGACAGACTTACTACGAGCAGTACTTC.

The chain recombines TRBV5-6 with TRBJ2-1, with a possible D match to TRBD2 (6 bases). Trimming cost V 0 bases and J 9 bases, with 19 bases left between them. The CDR3 contains 16 residues. The V gene's germline CDR1 is SGHDT and CDR2 YYEEEE. The CDR3 region has the DNA TGTGCCAGCAGCTTGGCCTTAGGGCCCCCCGGGAGTGAGCAGTTCTTC. It is translated as CASSLALGPPGSEQFF.

As regards this clone: The sample contains more than one DNA sequence encoding this CDR3. The V call is TRBV6-5, the J call TRBJ1-2; D is unresolved. Deletions cut 6 bases from V and 2 bases from J, with 7 bases between. There are 12 residues in the CDR3. Germline assignment: CDR1 MNHEY and CDR2 SVGAGI. The CDR3 DNA reads as TGTGCCAGCAGGACTGGGAACTATGGCTACACCTTC. This codes for CASRTGNYGYTF.

The V call is TRBV2, the J call TRBJ1-5, with 7 bases fitting TRBD1. This CDR3 is 13 amino acids long. Germline V gene lookup returns CDR1 SNHLY and CDR2 FYNNEI. V trimming: 7 bases; J trimming: 6 bases; junction bases outside the gene matches: 6. The CDR3 spells CASTPTGTQPQHF. The CDR3 DNA reads as TGTGCCAGCACCCCGACAGGGACTCAGCCCCAGCATTTT.

The chain carries TRBV7-9 and TRBJ2-5; D is possibly TRBD1 (6 bases). Germline V CDR1 and CDR2: SEHNR, FQNEAQ (reference sequence). V lost 5 bases and J lost 2, with 12 bases in between. This CDR3 is 14 amino acids long. CDR3 in DNA: TGTGCCAGCAGCATTCCCAGGGGTCAAGAGACCCAGTACTTC. Its translation: CASSIPRGQETQYF. Complete variable domain (other parts from reference TRBV7-9 and TRBJ2-5): DTGVSQNPRHKITKRGQNVTFRCDPISEHNRLYWYRQTLGQGPEFLTYFQNEAQLEKSRLLSDRFSAERPKGSFSTLEIQRTEQGDSAMYLCASSIPRGQETQYFGPGTRLLVL.

The chain joins TRBV30 to TRBJ1-6, with a possible D match to TRBD1 (5 bases). V gave up 4 bases and J gave up 10 bases, with 17 bases separating them. This CDR3 has 14 residues. In germline, CDR1 is GTSNPN, CDR2 SVGIG (reference sequence). CDR3 region: CAWKGQGFGSPLHF. CDR3 DNA sequence: TGTGCCTGGAAAGGCCAGGGTTTTGGGTCACCCCTCCACTTT.

The rearrangement uses TRBV7-3 and TRBJ2-1; 12 nucleotides align to TRBD2. CDR3 length: 17 residues. The trim removed 4 bases at V and 7 bases at J, leaving 11 bases unmatched. CDR1 SGHTA and CDR2 FQGTGA come from the germline V gene. The CDR3 is CASSSQAPSGGANEQFF. CDR3 nucleotide sequence: TGTGCCAGCAGCTCCCAGGCCCCTAGCGGGGGGGCTAATGAGCAGTTCTTC.

The chain carries TRBV11-2 and TRBJ1-2, with D possibly matching TRBD1 (6 bases). Germline CDR1 is SGHAT and CDR2 is FQNNGV. The CDR3 has 15 amino acids. V lost 3 bases and J 3 bases, leaving 14 bases between the germline ends. The CDR3 nucleotides read TGTGCCAGCAGCTTGCGAGAGGGGGTACACTATGGCTACACCTTC. Translated, it gives CASSLREGVHYGYTF. The variable domain in full, with the rest retrieved from reference TRBV11-2 and TRBJ1-2, is EAGVAQSPRYKIIEKRQSVAFWCNPISGHATLYWYQQILGQGPKLLIQFQNNGVVDDSQLPKDRFSAERLKGVDSTLKIQPAKLEDSAVYLCASSLREGVHYGYTFGSGTRLTVV.